This TCR beta chain emerged from a study of regulatory T cells in long-lasting Graves disease. Overall study context: Antithyroid drugs had been taken under 3 months by newly diagnosed Graves' patients.

V gave up 5 bases and J gave up 2 bases; unmatched junction bases: 9. The CDR3 contains 15 residues. Germline-derived CDR1 and CDR2 are MNHNS and SASEGT. Relying on iRepertoire HTBI primers and Arm-PCR of CDR3 regions, the team built TCR beta libraries. MiXCR was run by TCRdb on the multiplex PCR reads, yielding one entry per CDR3 protein. The table has some 250,000 distinct CDR3 sequences, just over 20% seen once. This clonotype was seen repeatedly, ten times or more. Time point in this sample: newly diagnosed GD, antithyroid drugs for less than 3 months. RNA isolated from PBMCs was used to make the TCR library.

J is TRBJ2-7 and V is TRBV6-1, with 7 nucleotides matching TRBD1. The sequences come from peripheral blood mononuclear cells (PBMCs), collected at new diagnosis, from a patient treated with antithyroid drugs. This receptor was taken from a female donor with Graves disease. CDR3 region: CASSTRGTPTYEQYF. The CDR3 coding sequence is TGTGCCAGCAGTACCAGGGGGACACCGACCTACGAGCAGTACTTC.